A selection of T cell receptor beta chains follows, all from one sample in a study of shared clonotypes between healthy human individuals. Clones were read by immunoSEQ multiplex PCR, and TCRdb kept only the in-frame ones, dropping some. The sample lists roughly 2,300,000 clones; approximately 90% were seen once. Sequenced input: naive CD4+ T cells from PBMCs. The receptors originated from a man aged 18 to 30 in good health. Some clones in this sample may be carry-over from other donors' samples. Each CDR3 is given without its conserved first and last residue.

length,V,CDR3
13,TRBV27,ASSLRGGSSYEQY
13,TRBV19,ASSITSGATYEQY
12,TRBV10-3,AISAGPGNYEQY
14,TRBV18,ASSPRNSGGGTEAF
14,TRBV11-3,ASSHTKGGLNTEAF
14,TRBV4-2,ASSLRGPGSRETQY
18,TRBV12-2,ASRLVLRDRPLTCLSPQH
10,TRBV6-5,ASGSTTDTQY
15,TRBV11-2,ASSLSLGLANTGELF
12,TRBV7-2,ASSRSSGSYEQY
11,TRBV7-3,ASSWAVADTQY
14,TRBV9,ASSARGGQGYNEQF
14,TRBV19,ASSMNRGLANQPQH
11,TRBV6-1,ASSQTGPGEQY
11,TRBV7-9,ASTSFAETEAF
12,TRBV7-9,ASSIQGGDEKLF
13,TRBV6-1,ASSEAKGSREKLF
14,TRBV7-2,ASSPLRGKGSYEQY
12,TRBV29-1,SVKSGSKQETQY
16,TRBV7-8,ASSFLSNPAGLTGELF
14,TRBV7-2,ASSRPGGTRVNEQF
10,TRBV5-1,ASSKEDYGYT
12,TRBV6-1,ASSGGTGVHGYT
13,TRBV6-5,ASTPAGTSSNEQF
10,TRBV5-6,ASSLQGREQY
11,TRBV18,ASSSQATDTQY
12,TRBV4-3,ASSSRALGETQY
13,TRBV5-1,ASSLMGKPGYGYT
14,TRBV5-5,ASSLAPVYSNQPQH
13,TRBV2,ASSVGGRAIDEQY
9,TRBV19,ASTDRYTQH
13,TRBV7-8,ASSSRGGLTDTQY
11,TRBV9,ASSGYRGETQY
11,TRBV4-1,ASSNGGPETQY
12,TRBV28,ASSLHGTGNTIY
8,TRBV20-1,SARRDEQF
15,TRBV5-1,ASSLAPGLSSDNEQF
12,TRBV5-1,ASSLDPGANIQY
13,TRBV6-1,ASRFYRGSNEKLF
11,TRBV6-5,ASSPAGPYGYT
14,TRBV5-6,ASSLRTITEGYEQY
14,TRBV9,ASSGSSGTKRTEAF
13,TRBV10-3,AISEGGWAKNIQY